The source of this T cell receptor (beta chain) is a study of blood T cell repertoires in COVID-19. Across the whole study: The United States, Italy and Spain provided the acute and convalescent COVID-19 samples.

Germline CDR1 reads SGHKS; CDR2 reads YYEKEE (reference sequence). The CDR3 spans 16 residues. V was trimmed by 1 base and J by 2 bases, leaving 16 bases between them. As processed by the authors: Amplification of reference gene primers was used by the study to estimate nucleated cell counts. The table came from immunoSEQ multiplex PCR; TCRdb's copy has only in-frame clones and leaves some out. V and J calls and clone size are given by that table; D and trimming were obtained from the DNA. The sample yields under 200,000 clones, about 89% seen once. This TCR was sampled from a woman under 30 who had recovered from COVID-19. The specimen was PBMCs or T cells enriched from blood (not recorded which). This sequence joins TRBV5-5 and TRBJ2-7; weak D call: TRBD1 (6 bases). In DNA form, the CDR3 reads TGTGCCAGCAGCTTGTCTGGGACACCCGAGACCTACGAGCAGTACTTC. Residues: CASSLSGTPETYEQYF.